This TCR beta chain originates from a study of post-analysis software for immune sequencing data. Across the whole study: Disease courses included relapsing-remitting, secondary progressive and progressive-relapsing multiple sclerosis. Findings of the study overall: Relative to controls, patients had about 5 TRBV segments at higher frequency, with TRBV5-6, TRBV5-1 and TRBV20-1 among these. When compared against controls, multiple sclerosis patients showed significantly lower normalized Chao1 diversity. By F measure, samples from a shared preparation batch strongly co-clustered.

Germline V gives CDR1 SQVTM, CDR2 ANQGSEA. Between the trimmed V and J ends, which lost 4 bases and 0 bases, there was a span of 7 bases. The CDR3 totals 13 residues. Regarding this clonotype: What it binds is not known.

Presence of unique molecular identifiers characterized the TCR beta cDNA libraries. Out of 1 to 10 million T cells, hundreds of thousands of cDNA molecules were generated. Each CDR3 protein gets one entry after TCRdb re-called the PCR reads with MiXCR. Here the sample spans around 500,000 distinct CDR3 sequences, less than 40% being singletons. This TCR was recovered from a girl under 18 with multiple sclerosis. The material sequenced was blood. The chain is built from TRBV29-1 and TRBJ1-5; D gene unclear. CDR3 in DNA: TGCAGCGTTGTTGCGGATAGCAATCAGCCCCAGCATTTT. Translation: CSVVADSNQPQHF. Based on the CDR3 plus reference TRBV29-1 and TRBJ1-5, the full variable domain is SAVISQKPSRDICQRGTSLTIQCQVDSQVTMMFWYRQQPGQSLTLIATANQGSEATYESGFVIDKFPISRPNLTFSTLTVSNMSPEDSSIYLCSVVADSNQPQHFGDGTRLSIL.